One and the same sample provided the 17 T cell receptor beta chains below, sequenced in a study of a mutant IDH1 vaccine in newly diagnosed glioma. These receptors lack a known antigen. The time point denotes: week 35, safety follow-up. Doses of 300 ug of mutant IDH1 20-mer peptide were given with topical imiquimod. The repertoire was sequenced with immunoSEQ multiplex PCR; TCRdb's copy has only in-frame clones and lacks some. The data contain 45,000 to 50,000 clones, more than 70% of them singletons. The sample consisted of PBMCs, taken from a glioma patient whose treatment included an IDH1 peptide vaccine. The receptor set was obtained from a woman aged 40 to 49 with glioma.

The rearrangement links TRBV7-9 to TRBJ1-3, with TRBD1 as a possible D gene (6 bases). The CDR3 extends over 15 amino acids. CDR1 and CDR2 (germline): SEHNR, FQNEAQ (reference sequence). Deletions cut 5 bases from V and 2 bases from J, with 13 bases between. The CDR3 protein is CASSAGPGAGNTIYF. Written as DNA, the CDR3 is TGTGCCAGCAGCGCCGGACCAGGGGCTGGAAACACCATATATTTT. Drawing the rest from reference TRBV7-9 and TRBJ1-3, the complete variable domain is DTGVSQNPRHKITKRGQNVTFRCDPISEHNRLYWYRQTLGQGPEFLTYFQNEAQLEKSRLLSDRFSAERPKGSFSTLEIQRTEQGDSAMYLCASSAGPGAGNTIYFGEGSWLTVV.

The CDR3 protein is CASSGSSGADTQYF. CDR3 nucleotide sequence: TGTGCCAGCAGCGGTAGTTCGGGGGCAGATACGCAGTATTTT. The gene calls are TRBV9 and TRBJ2-3, with D perhaps TRBD2 (6 bases). The CDR3 contains 14 residues. The germline V gene encodes CDR1 SGDLS and CDR2 YYNGEE. Trimming stripped 3 bases from V and 4 bases from J, with 12 bases between.

V and J are TRBV19 and TRBJ2-5; no definite D call. The CDR3 has 15 residues. Germline V lookup: CDR1 LNHDA, CDR2 SQIVND (reference sequence). Trimming left V 3 bases short and J 4 bases short, with 15 bases between. The CDR3 nucleotides are TGTGCCAGTAGTATCGGTGGCAGAAGGGCAGAGACCCAGTACTTC. Translated, it gives CASSIGGRRAETQYF.

This clone has a single count. The rearrangement links TRBV10-2 to TRBJ2-7, with D maybe TRBD1 (6 bases). CDR3 size: 13 residues. V shed 2 bases and J shed 4 bases, with 9 bases lying between them. CDR1 is WSHSY and CDR2 is SAAADI in the germline V gene. CDR3 sequence: CASSEQGTYEQYF. The CDR3 DNA reads as TGCGCCAGCAGTGAGCAGGGGACATACGAGCAGTACTTC.

The chain employs TRBV9 and TRBJ2-7; D call uncertain. Trimming removed 0 bases from V and 5 bases from J, with 3 bases in between. Germline loops: CDR1 SGDLS, CDR2 YYNGEE. The CDR3 spans 11 residues. This CDR3 is CASSVGDEQYF. CDR3 nucleotide sequence: TGTGCCAGCAGCGTAGGGGACGAGCAGTACTTC.

The chain recombines TRBV18 with TRBJ1-2, with no clear D. V was clipped by 2 bases and J by 0 bases, with 7 bases between them. Per the germline V gene, CDR1 is KGHSH and CDR2 is LQKENI. This CDR3 is built from 14 residues. The CDR3 sequence: CASSPEVANYGYTF. The DNA of the CDR3 is TGTGCCAGCTCACCAGAAGTAGCTAACTATGGCTACACCTTC.

CDR3 region: CASSILRGETQYF. The DNA for the CDR3 is TGTGCCAGTAGTATATTGCGTGGAGAGACCCAGTACTTC. The V and J genes are TRBV19 and TRBJ2-5; no clear D gene. Germline lookup yields CDR1 LNHDA and CDR2 SQIVND (reference sequence). This CDR3 contains 13 residues. The ends were cut back, 2 bases at V and 4 bases at J, with 8 bases in the middle.

The V call is TRBV12-5, the J call TRBJ1-4; 7 bases fit TRBD1. V was pared by 6 bases and J by 6 bases, with 10 bases of the junction left unmatched. Germline V gene data show CDR1 as LGHNT and CDR2 as FRNRAP. This CDR3 has 15 residues. The CDR3 is CASGLTEGAYEKLFF. The DNA for the CDR3 is TGTGCTAGTGGCCTCACGGAGGGGGCCTATGAAAAACTGTTTTTT.

This chain joins TRBV21-1 and TRBJ1-5. TRBV21-1 is a recognized pseudogene. CDR3 size: 19 residues. CDR3 sequence (DNA): TGTGCCAGCACCAAACGCATAAAACTGGGGATTGATGACAATCAGCCCCAGCATTTT. It translates to CASTKRIKLGIDDNQPQHF.

This chain joins TRBV18 and TRBJ2-3, with 9 bases matching TRBD1. The CDR3 runs 14 residues. Trimming at V came to 6 bases and at J to 4 bases, leaving 5 bases not matched to a gene. Germline V lookup: CDR1 KGHSH, CDR2 LQKENI. The CDR3 bases are TGTGCCAGCTCTCGGGACAGGGCCCCAGATACGCAGTATTTT. This codes for CASSRDRAPDTQYF.

The chain couples TRBV6-1 to TRBJ1-1; weak D call: TRBD1 (5 bases). Germline assignment: CDR1 MNHNS and CDR2 SASEGT. This CDR3 has 14 amino acids. Trimming shortened V by 7 bases and J by 0 bases, and 12 bases separated the two germline ends. DNA of the CDR3: TGTGCCAGCACCGAGCCAGGGATGAACACTGAAGCTTTCTTT. The encoded protein is CASTEPGMNTEAFF.

The chain has TRBV10-3 and TRBJ1-1, with 10 bases aligning to TRBD1. CDR1 ENHRY and CDR2 SYGVKD come from the germline V gene. This CDR3 spans 15 amino acids. V was pared by 4 bases and J by 3 bases, with 5 bases of the junction left unmatched. The CDR3 loop reads CAISGQGADDTEAFF. CDR3 nucleotides: TGTGCCATCAGTGGACAGGGGGCTGACGACACTGAAGCTTTCTTT.

This clone appeared a single time. J is TRBJ2-7 and V is TRBV6-5; TRBD1 matches at 8 bases. This CDR3 is 12 amino acids long. V lost 4 bases to trimming and J lost 12 bases; unmatched junction nucleotides: 8. CDR1 and CDR2 (germline): MNHEY, SVGAGI. This CDR3 is CASSSGQGSLYF. Written as DNA, the CDR3 is TGTGCCAGCAGTTCCGGACAGGGAAGCCTGTACTTC.

The chain carries TRBV18 and TRBJ1-5, with D tentatively TRBD1 (5 bases). In germline, CDR1 is KGHSH, CDR2 LQKENI. Trimming took off 2 bases at V and 3 bases at J, with 11 bases between the two ends. The CDR3 length is 15 residues. The DNA of the CDR3 is TGTGCCAGCTCACCAACAGGCCCCATCAATCAGCCCCAGCATTTT. Amino acid sequence: CASSPTGPINQPQHF.

V usage is TRBV6-5 and J usage is TRBJ1-2; D perhaps matches TRBD1 (5 bases). Trimming left V 2 bases short and J 8 bases short, with 12 bases between. Germline V gives CDR1 MNHEY, CDR2 SVGAGI. This CDR3 comprises 13 residues. DNA of the CDR3: TGTGCCAGCAGTTACGGGTTGCGGGACGGCTACACCTTC. It encodes CASSYGLRDGYTF.

J is TRBJ1-5 and V is TRBV10-2, with a possible D match to TRBD1 (5 bases). Trimming removed 6 bases from V and 1 base from J, with 7 bases in between. The CDR3 has 13 amino acids. Germline lookup yields CDR1 WSHSY and CDR2 SAAADI. For the CDR3, the DNA is TGCGCCAGCAGAGGGGACAGCAATCAGCCCCAGCATTTT. This sequence encodes CASRGDSNQPQHF.

V and J are TRBV19 and TRBJ1-4, with TRBD1 matching 8 bases. CDR3 length: 17 residues. V shed 3 bases, J shed 3 bases, and the junction held 9 bases outside the gene matches. CDR1 is LNHDA, CDR2 SQIVND, per germline (reference sequence). The CDR3 DNA is TGTGCCAGTAGTATCCAGGGGGCCTGGTTCCCTAATGAAAAACTGTTTTTT. Its protein is CASSIQGAWFPNEKLFF.